Shown below are 16 T cell receptor beta chains from a single sample sequenced in a study of T-cell memory formation after mild COVID-19. One entry per CDR3 protein results from TCRdb running MiXCR on the 5' RACE reads. The sample lists 200,000 to 250,000 distinct CDR3 sequences; over 9.5% were seen once. The sequenced sample was PBMCs or a T cell subset sorted from them (not recorded which). The receptors were sampled from a man aged 18-30 years who had mild COVID-19 (a few samples of this study predate the infection). Cell type and time point are not known.

A few counts support this clonotype. This sequence joins TRBV30 and TRBJ2-3; TRBD1 is a possible D gene (5 bases). The CDR3 is made up of 13 amino acids. V lost 3 bases and J 5 bases, leaving 12 bases between the germline ends. Germline-derived CDR1 and CDR2 are GTSNPN and SVGIG (reference sequence). In DNA, the CDR3 is TGTGCCTGGAGCAGGGTCTCGGGAGATACGCAGTATTTT. This translates into CAWSRVSGDTQYF.

The rearrangement joins TRBV7-2 to TRBJ1-1, with D possibly being TRBD1 (5 bases). V was trimmed by 5 bases and J by 4 bases, leaving 14 bases between them. Germline assignment: CDR1 SGHTA and CDR2 FQGNSA. The CDR3 consists of 14 residues. The CDR3 DNA is TGTGCCAGCAGCACTCGGGGCGCCCCCACTGAAGCTTTCTTT. Translated, it gives CASSTRGAPTEAFF.

This clonotype was found many times. This rearrangement joins TRBV5-1 to TRBJ2-5; 8 nucleotides line up with TRBD1. The germline gives CDR1 SGHRS, CDR2 YFSETQ. The ends lost 4 bases at V and 4 bases at J; junction bases unmatched: 3. CDR3 length: 13 amino acids. The CDR3, as DNA: TGCGCCAGCAGCCTACAGGGGGGAGAGACCCAGTACTTC. Translation: CASSLQGGETQYF.

The chain carries TRBV20-1 and TRBJ2-7; D may match TRBD1 or TRBD2 (5 bases each). In germline, CDR1 is DFQATT, CDR2 SNEGSKA (reference sequence). V lost 5 bases to trimming and J lost 3 bases, with 17 bases between them. This CDR3 is built from 14 residues. Here the CDR3 DNA reads TGCAGTGCTTGCCGGGACGGCAGCTTCTACGAGCAGTACTTC. This gives the protein CSACRDGSFYEQYF.

The genes are TRBV5-1 and TRBJ1-1; maybe TRBD1 (6 bases). Deletions cut 3 bases from V and 6 bases from J, with 18 bases between. The CDR3 runs 15 residues. CDR1 and CDR2 (germline): SGHRS, YFSETQ. The CDR3 DNA reads as TGCGCCAGCAGCTCCTCCGGGGGCTTAATGGCTGAAGCTTTCTTT. It encodes CASSSSGGLMAEAFF.

This clonotype was counted a few times. The chain joins TRBV5-6 to TRBJ2-4; D not certain. The CDR3 extends over 14 amino acids. Per the germline V gene, CDR1 is SGHDT and CDR2 is YYEEEE. V lost 6 bases to trimming and J lost 6 bases, with 16 bases between them. CDR3 residues: CASTETGVGNIQYF. The DNA of the CDR3 is TGTGCCAGCACCGAAACGGGCGTCGGAAACATTCAGTACTTC.

This clonotype was picked up a small number of times. This rearrangement joins TRBV29-1 to TRBJ1-2, with 7 positions matching TRBD1. Germline trimming cut 4 bases from V and 14 bases from J; bases unmatched to any gene: 10. Germline values: CDR1 SQVTM, CDR2 ANQGSEA. The CDR3 extends over 11 amino acids. The CDR3 loop reads CSVGRQGLRTF. As DNA, the CDR3 is TGCAGCGTTGGCCGACAGGGTCTCCGGACCTTC.

This clonotype was seen a few times. The chain is built from TRBV11-2 and TRBJ2-4; 8 nucleotides line up with TRBD1. The CDR3 runs to 16 residues. V was pared by 4 bases and J by 6 bases, with 11 bases of the junction left unmatched. Germline V gene sequence: CDR1 SGHAT, CDR2 FQNNGV. The CDR3 reads CASSYLGQAARNIQYF. DNA for the CDR3: TGTGCCAGCAGCTACCTGGGACAGGCAGCAAGAAACATTCAGTACTTC.

This clonotype was detected a few times. V usage is TRBV5-1 and J usage is TRBJ2-6, with D unresolved. V lost 5 bases and J lost 0, with 6 bases in between. This CDR3 region has 14 residues. Germline CDR1 reads SGHRS; CDR2 reads YFSETQ. In DNA form, the CDR3 reads TGCGCCAGCAGAGTTGCCTCTGGGGCCAACGTCCTGACTTTC. It translates to CASRVASGANVLTF.

The rearrangement uses TRBV6-5 and TRBJ2-5; TRBD2 agrees at 9 bases. Trimming removed 6 bases from V and 1 base from J; junction bases left unmatched: 15. Per germline, CDR1 MNHEY and CDR2 SVGAGI. The CDR3 is made up of 18 amino acids. CDR3 in amino acids: CASSLRSLAGEPQETQYF. The CDR3, as DNA: TGTGCCAGCAGCCTAAGGTCCTTAGCGGGGGAACCCCAAGAGACCCAGTACTTC.

This clonotype has only a few counts. The chain links TRBV7-2 to TRBJ1-5, with a weak D call TRBD1 (5 bases). CDR3 size: 15 residues. The V end lost 5 bases, the J end lost 0 bases, and 11 bases lay between the germline ends. Germline loops: CDR1 SGHTA, CDR2 FQGNSA. CDR3 in DNA: TGTGCCAGCAGCCAGACAGTTCTTAGCAATCAGCCCCAGCATTTT. As protein: CASSQTVLSNQPQHF.

This clonotype has more than one count but fewer than ten. The chain uses TRBV15 and TRBJ1-2, with a tentative D call TRBD1 (5 bases). CDR1 LNHNV and CDR2 YYDKDF come from the germline V gene (reference sequence). CDR3 size: 14 residues. The V and J ends lost 0 bases and 6 bases respectively, with 11 bases between them. The CDR3 is CATSRDWQGNGYTF. The CDR3 bases are TGTGCCACCAGCAGAGATTGGCAGGGCAATGGCTACACCTTC.

This clonotype was seen a handful of times. V gene TRBV7-2 combines with J gene TRBJ2-1, with 8 bases identical to TRBD1. Germline CDR1 is SGHTA and CDR2 is FQGNSA. This CDR3 spans 15 amino acids. V shed 4 bases and J 2 bases; nucleotides not matched to a gene: 4. In nucleotides, the CDR3 is TGTGCCAGCAGCTCGCGGACAGGGACCTACAATGAGCAGTTCTTC. This translates into CASSSRTGTYNEQFF.

In its sample, this clonotype was seen a few times. The chain uses TRBV24-1 and TRBJ2-2; 8 bases map to TRBD1. Germline loops: CDR1 KGHDR, CDR2 SFDVKD. After removal of 10 bases from V and 4 bases from J, the junction contained 4 bases not matched to a gene. The CDR3 has 13 residues. The CDR3 sequence is CATRTGITGELFF. In DNA, the CDR3 is TGTGCCACAAGGACAGGGATCACCGGGGAGCTGTTTTTT.

This clonotype occurred a few times. The rearrangement links TRBV7-2 to TRBJ2-7; the match to TRBD2 covers 8 bases. CDR3 length: 14 residues. Germline V gene lookup returns CDR1 SGHTA and CDR2 FQGNSA. V lost 4 bases to trimming and J lost 4 bases; unmatched junction nucleotides: 6. CDR3 sequence: CASSSGTRGYEQYF. DNA of the CDR3: TGTGCCAGCAGCTCCGGGACTAGAGGTTACGAGCAGTACTTC.

This rearrangement joins TRBV20-1 to TRBJ1-1, with D unresolved. Trimming pared 5 bases from V and 4 bases from J, leaving 14 bases between. The CDR3 is made up of 13 amino acids. Germline V gene data show CDR1 as DFQATT and CDR2 as SNEGSKA (reference sequence). CDR3 in DNA: TGCAGTGCTTTCCTCCCAGGTGGCACTGAAGCTTTCTTT. The encoded protein is CSAFLPGGTEAFF.